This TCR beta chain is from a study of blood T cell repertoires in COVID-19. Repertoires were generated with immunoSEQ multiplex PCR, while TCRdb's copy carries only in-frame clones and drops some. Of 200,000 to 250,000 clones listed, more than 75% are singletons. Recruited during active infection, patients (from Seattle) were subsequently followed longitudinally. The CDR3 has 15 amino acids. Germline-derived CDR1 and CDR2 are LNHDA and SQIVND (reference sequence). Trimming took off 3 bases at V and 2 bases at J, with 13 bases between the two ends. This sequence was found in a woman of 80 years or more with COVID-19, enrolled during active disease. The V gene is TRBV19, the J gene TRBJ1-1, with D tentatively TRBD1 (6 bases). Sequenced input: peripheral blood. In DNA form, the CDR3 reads TGTGCCAGTAGTATGAACAGGGAGCTCAACACTGAAGCTTTCTTT. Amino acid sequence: CASSMNRELNTEAFF.